The clone carrying this T cell receptor beta chain was detected many times. This specimen comes from a study of shared clonotypes between healthy human individuals. Assay used: immunoSEQ multiplex PCR; TCRdb lists only in-frame clones, some missing. Among over a million clones listed, 75% to 85% were seen once. This receptor was taken from a man between 18 and 29 years old in good health. Some clones in this sample may be carry-over from other donors' samples. The sequenced sample was memory CD4+ T cells from PBMCs. Subset indicated: CD45RA-negative fraction.

The CDR3 nucleotides are TGTGCCAGCTCACCAGGGGCGCAAAACATTCAGTACTTC. Its protein product is CASSPGAQNIQYF. This chain uses TRBV18 with TRBJ2-4, with D possibly TRBD1 on 5 matching bases. Trimming removed 2 bases from V and 5 bases from J, with 7 bases in between. CDR1 and CDR2 (germline): KGHSH, LQKENI. The CDR3 has 13 amino acids. Full variable domain (missing parts from reference TRBV18 and TRBJ2-4): NAGVMQNPRHLVRRRGQEARLRCSPMKGHSHVYWYRQLPEEGLKFMVYLQKENIIDESGMPKERFSAEFPKEGPSILRIQQVVRGDSAAYFCASSPGAQNIQYFGAGTRLSVL.